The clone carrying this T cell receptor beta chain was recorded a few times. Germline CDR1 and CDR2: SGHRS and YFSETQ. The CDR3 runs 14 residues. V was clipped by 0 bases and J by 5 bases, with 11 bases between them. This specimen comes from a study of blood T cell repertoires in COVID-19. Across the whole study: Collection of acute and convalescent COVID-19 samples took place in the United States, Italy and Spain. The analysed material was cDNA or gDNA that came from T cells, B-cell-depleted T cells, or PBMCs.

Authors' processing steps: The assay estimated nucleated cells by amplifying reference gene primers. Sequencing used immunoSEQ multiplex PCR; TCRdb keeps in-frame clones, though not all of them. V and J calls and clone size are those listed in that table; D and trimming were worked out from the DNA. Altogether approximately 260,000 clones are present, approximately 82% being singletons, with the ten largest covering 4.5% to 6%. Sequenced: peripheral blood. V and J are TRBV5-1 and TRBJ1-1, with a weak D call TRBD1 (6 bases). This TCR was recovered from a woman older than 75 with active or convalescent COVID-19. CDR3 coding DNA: TGCGCCAGCAGCTTGGTGGGGGCAGGGACTGAAGCTTTCTTT. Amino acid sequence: CASSLVGAGTEAFF.